This is a list of T cell receptor beta chains from one sample in a study of shared clonotypes between healthy human individuals. Sequenced by immunoSEQ multiplex PCR; TCRdb stores in-frame clones only, minus some. The sample holds approximately 2,200,000 clones, around 93% seen once. The sequenced material came from naive CD8+ T cells from PBMCs. Source of these receptors: a man aged 18-30 years in good health. Some clones in this sample may be carry-over from other donors' samples. The CDR3 runs from the conserved cysteine through the conserved F or W. The D gene is left open where the match is weak. Clone size is given for some rows only: seen once, a few or many times, or a class if the clone is expanded.

size: -
D: TRBD1
J: TRBJ2-7
V: TRBV27
CDR3: CASSFGQAYEQYF
DNA: TGTGCCAGCAGCTTTGGACAGGCCTACGAGCAGTACTTC

size: -
D: -
J: TRBJ2-7
V: TRBV7-2
CDR3: CASIIRNTYEQYF
DNA: TGTGCCAGCATTATAAGGAATACCTACGAGCAGTACTTC

size: -
D: -
J: TRBJ2-2
V: TRBV4-1
CDR3: CASSPYGRRGTANTGELFF
DNA: TGCGCCAGCAGCCCTTACGGACGTAGGGGGACGGCGAACACCGGGGAGCTGTTTTTT

size: -
D: -
J: TRBJ2-1
V: TRBV7-8
CDR3: CASSVGPPSVVYNEQFF
DNA: TGTGCCAGCAGCGTAGGTCCCCCTAGCGTGGTTTACAATGAGCAGTTCTTC

size: -
D: -
J: TRBJ2-1
V: TRBV28
CDR3: CASSYPTNEQFF
DNA: TGTGCCAGCAGTTATCCTACTAACGAGCAGTTCTTC

size: -
D: -
J: TRBJ1-5
V: TRBV4-1
CDR3: CASSQPNGPLGNQPQHF
DNA: TGCGCCAGCAGCCAACCCAACGGGCCGCTAGGCAATCAGCCCCAGCATTTT

size: -
D: -
J: TRBJ2-1
V: TRBV10-2
CDR3: CATVLTRSSYNEQFF
DNA: TGCGCCACAGTTCTTACACGCAGCTCCTACAATGAGCAGTTCTTC

size: -
D: TRBD1
J: TRBJ2-7
V: TRBV7-9
CDR3: CASREGGDYEQYF
DNA: TGTGCCAGCAGGGAAGGGGGCGATTACGAGCAGTACTTC

size: -
D: TRBD2
J: TRBJ2-2
V: TRBV7-6
CDR3: CASRRLADNTGELFF
DNA: TGTGCCAGCAGACGACTAGCGGATAACACCGGGGAGCTGTTTTTT

size: once
D: -
J: TRBJ1-4
V: TRBV15
CDR3: CATSRARWGEEKLFF
DNA: TGTGCCACCAGCAGGGCGCGTTGGGGGGAAGAAAAACTGTTTTTT

size: -
D: TRBD1
J: TRBJ2-5
V: TRBV28
CDR3: CASSLWRTGGWETQYF
DNA: TGTGCCAGCAGTTTATGGCGAACAGGGGGCTGGGAGACCCAGTACTTC

size: -
D: -
J: TRBJ2-3
V: TRBV28
CDR3: CASTPHGPSTDTQYF
DNA: TGTGCCAGCACCCCCCACGGGCCTAGCACAGATACGCAGTATTTT

size: -
D: TRBD2
J: TRBJ2-7
V: TRBV19
CDR3: CASSPFLAGGYEQYF
DNA: TGTGCCAGTAGTCCCTTCCTAGCGGGAGGCTACGAGCAGTACTTC

size: -
D: -
J: TRBJ2-1
V: TRBV7-9
CDR3: CASSIRPSEQFF
DNA: TGTGCCAGCAGCATTCGTCCCAGTGAGCAGTTCTTC

size: -
D: -
J: TRBJ2-3
V: TRBV7-2
CDR3: CASSLRLRADSSTDTQYF
DNA: TGTGCCAGCAGCCTCCGTTTACGAGCGGATTCTAGCACAGATACGCAGTATTTT

size: -
D: TRBD2
J: TRBJ2-7
V: TRBV27
CDR3: CASSSLRVAGIDEQYF
DNA: TGTGCCAGCAGTTCCCTTAGGGTAGCGGGAATCGACGAGCAGTACTTC

size: -
D: -
J: TRBJ2-3
V: TRBV7-7
CDR3: CASSLAILDTQYF
DNA: TGTGCCAGCAGCTTAGCGATTTTAGATACGCAGTATTTT

size: -
D: -
J: TRBJ2-7
V: TRBV21-1
CDR3: CASTHPRTSCNSYEQYF
DNA: TGTGCCAGCACCCACCCCCGGACTAGCTGTAACTCCTACGAGCAGTACTTC

size: -
D: TRBD2
J: TRBJ2-1
V: TRBV5-1
CDR3: CASSLGTSGNEQFF
DNA: TGCGCCAGCAGCTTAGGGACTAGCGGAAATGAGCAGTTCTTC

size: -
D: -
J: TRBJ2-5
V: TRBV7-9
CDR3: CASSLANPGTYQETQYF
DNA: TGTGCCAGCAGCTTAGCTAATCCTGGGACGTACCAAGAGACCCAGTACTTC

size: -
D: -
J: TRBJ2-6
V: TRBV19
CDR3: CASSYLPLGANVLTF
DNA: TGTGCCAGTAGCTACCTTCCCCTGGGGGCCAACGTCCTGACTTTC

size: -
D: -
J: TRBJ2-7
V: TRBV4-3
CDR3: CASSQGTAPTYEQYF
DNA: TGCGCCAGCAGCCAAGGCACAGCCCCAACCTACGAGCAGTACTTC

size: -
D: TRBD2
J: TRBJ2-1
V: TRBV19
CDR3: CASSWGLAGSYNEQFF
DNA: TGTGCCAGTAGCTGGGGACTAGCGGGCTCCTACAATGAGCAGTTCTTC

size: -
D: -
J: TRBJ2-7
V: TRBV29-1
CDR3: CSVETMGVGEQYF
DNA: TGCAGCGTTGAAACAATGGGGGTGGGCGAGCAGTACTTC

size: once
D: -
J: TRBJ2-7
V: TRBV7-9
CDR3: CASSLSLGYEQYF
DNA: TGTGCCAGCAGCCTCAGTCTTGGCTACGAGCAGTACTTC

size: once
D: -
J: TRBJ2-1
V: TRBV7-9
CDR3: CASSFGTPWFF
DNA: TGTGCCAGCAGCTTTGGGACTCCCTGGTTCTTC

size: once
D: TRBD2
J: TRBJ2-1
V: TRBV29-1
CDR3: CSVGEAGSSYNEQFF
DNA: TGCAGCGTTGGAGAAGCGGGGAGCTCCTACAATGAGCAGTTCTTC

size: -
D: -
J: TRBJ1-1
V: TRBV4-3
CDR3: CASSHQQENTEAFF
DNA: TGCGCCAGCAGCCACCAACAGGAGAACACTGAAGCTTTCTTT

size: -
D: -
J: TRBJ2-7
V: TRBV5-8
CDR3: CASSRYEQYF
DNA: TGTGCCAGCAGCCGCTACGAGCAGTACTTC

size: -
D: -
J: TRBJ1-2
V: TRBV27
CDR3: CASKPPGWGYGYTF
DNA: TGTGCCAGCAAACCTCCAGGGTGGGGCTATGGCTACACCTTC

size: -
D: -
J: TRBJ1-1
V: TRBV13
CDR3: CASSSGQNTEAFF
DNA: TGTGCCAGCAGCTCGGGACAGAACACTGAAGCTTTCTTT

size: -
D: -
J: TRBJ2-7
V: TRBV2
CDR3: CASSPSSEQYF
DNA: TGTGCCAGCAGTCCCAGTAGCGAGCAGTACTTC

size: -
D: -
J: TRBJ2-1
V: TRBV9
CDR3: CASSGLQGGYNEQFF
DNA: TGTGCCAGCAGCGGGCTACAGGGCGGCTACAATGAGCAGTTCTTC

size: -
D: TRBD2
J: TRBJ2-2
V: TRBV6-5
CDR3: CASSYSTSGSSGELFF
DNA: TGTGCCAGCAGTTACTCGACTAGCGGGAGTTCCGGGGAGCTGTTTTTT

size: -
D: -
J: TRBJ2-3
V: TRBV5-1
CDR3: CASSANTDTQYF
DNA: TGCGCCAGCAGCGCTAACACAGATACGCAGTATTTT

size: -
D: -
J: TRBJ1-5
V: TRBV9
CDR3: CASSTQGNQPQHF
DNA: TGTGCCAGCAGCACCCAGGGGAATCAGCCCCAGCATTTT

size: -
D: TRBD1
J: TRBJ2-7
V: TRBV7-7
CDR3: CASSPGQGYEQYF
DNA: TGTGCCAGCAGCCCCGGACAGGGCTACGAGCAGTACTTC

size: -
D: -
J: TRBJ1-5
V: TRBV15
CDR3: CATSRDGGPGNQPQHF
DNA: TGTGCCACCAGCAGGGACGGAGGACCGGGCAATCAGCCCCAGCATTTT

size: -
D: -
J: TRBJ2-2
V: TRBV7-2
CDR3: CASSLWEVRTGELFF
DNA: TGTGCCAGCAGCTTATGGGAGGTACGCACCGGGGAGCTGTTTTTT

size: -
D: -
J: TRBJ2-7
V: TRBV4-2
CDR3: CASSQDLGGVYEQYF
DNA: TGTGCCAGCAGCCAAGATCTAGGGGGTGTCTACGAGCAGTACTTC

size: few
D: -
J: TRBJ1-3
V: TRBV14
CDR3: CASSRRGSSGNTIYF
DNA: TGTGCCAGCAGCCGGCGGGGAAGCTCTGGAAACACCATATATTTT

size: -
D: TRBD2
J: TRBJ2-5
V: TRBV29-1
CDR3: CSFQTSGWQETQYF
DNA: TGCAGCTTTCAGACTAGCGGGTGGCAAGAGACCCAGTACTTC

size: -
D: -
J: TRBJ1-1
V: TRBV5-4
CDR3: CASSLGLNTEAFF
DNA: TGTGCCAGCAGCTTGGGGCTTAACACTGAAGCTTTCTTT

size: -
D: TRBD2
J: TRBJ2-7
V: TRBV7-6
CDR3: CASSLVLADPYEQYF
DNA: TGTGCCAGCAGCTTAGTCCTAGCGGATCCCTACGAGCAGTACTTC

size: -
D: TRBD1
J: TRBJ2-7
V: TRBV2
CDR3: CASEIQGAYEQYF
DNA: TGTGCCAGCGAGATACAGGGGGCATACGAGCAGTACTTC

size: -
D: TRBD1
J: TRBJ2-7
V: TRBV28
CDR3: CASWDRGYEQYF
DNA: TGTGCCAGTTGGGACAGGGGGTACGAGCAGTACTTC

size: -
D: TRBD2
J: TRBJ2-2
V: TRBV6-5
CDR3: CASSRTSNTGELFF
DNA: TGTGCCAGCAGCCGGACTAGCAACACCGGGGAGCTGTTTTTT

size: -
D: TRBD1
J: TRBJ1-2
V: TRBV9
CDR3: CASSGDSPLYGYTF
DNA: TGTGCCAGCAGTGGGGACAGCCCCCTCTATGGCTACACCTTC

size: -
D: -
J: TRBJ2-5
V: TRBV13
CDR3: CASSLVRSEYAQETQYF
DNA: TGTGCCAGCAGCTTAGTGAGGTCAGAGTATGCCCAAGAGACCCAGTACTTC

size: -
D: TRBD2
J: TRBJ2-1
V: TRBV29-1
CDR3: CSVGGLAGGPPYNEQFF
DNA: TGCAGCGTTGGAGGTCTAGCGGGAGGGCCGCCCTACAATGAGCAGTTCTTC

size: -
D: -
J: TRBJ2-5
V: TRBV6-5
CDR3: CASSYRAPEETQYF
DNA: TGTGCCAGCAGTTACCGCGCGCCTGAAGAGACCCAGTACTTC

size: -
D: -
J: TRBJ2-7
V: TRBV28
CDR3: CASSPNYEQYF
DNA: TGTGCCAGCAGCCCGAACTACGAGCAGTACTTC

size: -
D: TRBD2
J: TRBJ2-1
V: TRBV7-9
CDR3: CASSPPGLAHNEQFF
DNA: TGTGCCAGCAGCCCGCCGGGACTAGCGCACAATGAGCAGTTCTTC

size: -
D: -
J: TRBJ1-2
V: TRBV28
CDR3: CASSFPRVSGYTF
DNA: TGTGCCAGCAGTTTTCCTAGGGTTAGTGGCTACACCTTC